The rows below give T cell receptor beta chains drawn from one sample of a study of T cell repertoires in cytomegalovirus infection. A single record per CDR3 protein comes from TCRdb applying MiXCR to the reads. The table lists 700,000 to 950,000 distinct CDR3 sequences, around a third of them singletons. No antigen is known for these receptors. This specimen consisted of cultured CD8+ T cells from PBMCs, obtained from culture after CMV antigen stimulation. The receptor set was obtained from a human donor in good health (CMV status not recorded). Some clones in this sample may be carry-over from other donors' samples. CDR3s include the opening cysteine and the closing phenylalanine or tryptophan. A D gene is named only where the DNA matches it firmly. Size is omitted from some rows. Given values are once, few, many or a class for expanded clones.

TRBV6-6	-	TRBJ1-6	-	CASEGGANNSPLHF	TGTGCCAGCGAGGGCGGGGCTAATAATTCACCCCTCCACTTT
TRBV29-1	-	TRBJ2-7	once	CSVGGDYEQYF	TGCAGCGTTGGGGGGGACTACGAGCAGTACTTC
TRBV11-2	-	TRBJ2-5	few	CASSLRSGVQETQYF	TGTGCCAGCAGCTTACGTTCGGGGGTTCAAGAGACCCAGTACTTC
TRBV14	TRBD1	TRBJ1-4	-	CASSQGLGGAWGEKLFF	TGTGCCAGCAGCCAAGGATTAGGGGGCGCGTGGGGCGAAAAACTGTTTTTT
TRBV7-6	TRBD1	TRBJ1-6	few	CASRSGTGYSPLHF	TGTGCCAGCAGGTCCGGGACAGGGTATTCACCCCTCCACTTT
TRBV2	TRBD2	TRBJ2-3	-	CASSEWLAGGPGSTDTQYF	TGTGCCAGCAGTGAATGGCTAGCGGGGGGTCCTGGTAGCACAGATACGCAGTATTTT
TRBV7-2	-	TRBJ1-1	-	CASLGGPLTEAFF	TGTGCCAGTTTAGGGGGGCCATTGACTGAAGCTTTCTTT
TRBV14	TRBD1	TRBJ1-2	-	CASSQARTGVNGYTF	TGTGCCAGCAGCCAAGCCCGGACAGGGGTAAATGGCTACACCTTC
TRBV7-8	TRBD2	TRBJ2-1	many	CASSSLAGGPGEQFF	TGTGCCAGCAGCTCTCTAGCGGGGGGGCCAGGTGAGCAGTTCTTC
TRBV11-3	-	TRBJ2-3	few	CASSHPLGDTQYF	TGTGCCAGCAGCCACCCCTTAGGGGATACGCAGTATTTT
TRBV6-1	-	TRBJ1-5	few	CASTETPAQGQKTQPQHF	TGTGCCAGCACAGAAACTCCCGCTCAGGGTCAGAAAACTCAGCCCCAGCATTTT
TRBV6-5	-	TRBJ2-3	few	CASKPPGGQFTDTQYF	TGTGCCAGCAAACCGCCCGGGGGGCAGTTCACCGATACGCAGTATTTT